A single sample is the source of the 26 T cell receptor beta chains below, sequenced in a study of cytomegalovirus exposure and HLA in healthy donors. 13 Jbeta primers and 60 Vbeta primers were used for the PCR. Clones were read by immunoSEQ multiplex PCR, and TCRdb kept only the in-frame ones, dropping some. Found here are more than 110,000 clones, about 70% of them singletons; the top ten hold about 2.2%. The material sequenced was PBMCs. These receptors all come from a woman aged 55-75 years in good health and CMV-seropositive.

This clone has more than one count but fewer than ten. The chain links TRBV6-5 to TRBJ2-3, with D unclear. Germline V gene data show CDR1 as MNHEY and CDR2 as SVGAGI. The CDR3 sequence is 13 residues long. Trimming removed 8 bases at V and 0 bases at J, with 9 bases between. The CDR3 protein is CASSRRSTDTQYF. The CDR3 nucleotides are TGTGCCAGCTCACGGCGGAGCACAGATACGCAGTATTTT.

The chain couples TRBV30 to TRBJ1-1, with D possibly matching TRBD1 (6 bases). The germline CDR1 and CDR2 sequences are GTSNPN and SVGIG (reference sequence). The V gene lost 3 bases and the J gene lost 7 bases, with 15 bases spanning the gap. There are 13 residues in the CDR3. CDR3 protein: CAWSKQQGHEAFF. The CDR3 coding sequence is TGTGCCTGGAGCAAACAACAGGGCCATGAAGCTTTCTTT. The whole variable domain, remainder taken from reference TRBV30 and TRBJ1-1, is SQTIHQWPATLVQPVGSPLSLECTVEGTSNPNLYWYRQAAGRGLQLLFYSVGIGQISSEVPQNLSASRPQDRQFILSSKKLLLSDSGFYLCAWSKQQGHEAFFGQGTRLTVV.

This clone has a handful of counts. This chain joins TRBV5-7 and TRBJ2-7; possible D gene TRBD2, 6 bases. TRBV5-7 counts as an open reading frame of uncertain function. V dropped 4 bases and J dropped 3 bases, with 14 bases sitting between them. The CDR3 contains 14 residues. The CDR3 DNA sequence: TGTGCCAGCAGCCGAAGACGGGAGAACTACGAGCAGTACTTC. Protein: CASSRRRENYEQYF.

The rearrangement links TRBV10-1 to TRBJ2-3; D possibly corresponds to TRBD2 (6 bases). The CDR3 runs 13 residues. Germline loops: CDR1 WNHNN, CDR2 SYGVQD (reference sequence). Between the trimmed V and J ends, which lost 10 bases and 8 bases, there was a span of 19 bases. The CDR3 coding sequence is TGCGCCACCCGGACTACCCCTGGGGGTACGCAGTATTTT. Encoded protein: CATRTTPGGTQYF.

V gene TRBV2 combines with J gene TRBJ2-3; D remains ambiguous. The V end was cut by 4 bases, the J end by 2 bases, with 4 bases between. From germline, CDR1 is SNHLY and CDR2 FYNNEI. The CDR3 is 12 amino acids. CDR3 sequence: CASSADTDTQYF. The CDR3 DNA reads TGTGCCAGCAGTGCAGACACAGATACGCAGTATTTT.

This chain uses TRBV5-1 with TRBJ2-1; unclear D gene. Germline CDR1 reads SGHRS; CDR2 reads YFSETQ. V shed 6 bases and J shed 1 base, with 14 bases lying between them. The CDR3 contains 15 residues. CDR3 in DNA: TGCGCCAGCACGCAAGGTCCAGCGTCCTACAATGAGCAGTTCTTC. Its protein product is CASTQGPASYNEQFF.

The V call is TRBV6-1, the J call TRBJ2-1, with D maybe TRBD2 (5 bases). The CDR3 contains 12 residues. The V and J ends lost 3 bases and 9 bases respectively, with 9 bases between them. The germline V gene has CDR1 MNHNS and CDR2 SASEGT. The CDR3 reads CASSELAAEQFF. The DNA for the CDR3 is TGTGCCAGCAGTGAGCTAGCTGCTGAGCAGTTCTTC.

DNA for the CDR3: TGTGCCAGCAGTTTGCTTAGCGGGAGGGTCGAGACCCAGTACTTC. Translating it yields CASSLLSGRVETQYF. The rearrangement links TRBV2 to TRBJ2-5; 11 positions agree with TRBD2. The junction had 7 bases not matched to a gene; V was cut back by 5 bases and J by 5 bases. Germline CDR1 and CDR2: SNHLY and FYNNEI. This CDR3 is built from 15 residues.

The DNA for the CDR3 is TGCAGCGGACAGGGGAATGGCTACACCTTC. Protein product: CSGQGNGYTF. This sequence joins TRBV29-1 and TRBJ1-2, with 8 bases fitting TRBD1. CDR3 size: 10 residues. V dropped 7 bases and J dropped 6; count of bases not matched to a gene: 1. Germline V gene lookup returns CDR1 SQVTM and CDR2 ANQGSEA.

The rearrangement uses TRBV7-9 and TRBJ2-1, with 12 bases lining up with TRBD2. Losses at the gene ends were 7 bases for V and 3 bases for J; bases not matched to a gene: 13. The germline V gene encodes CDR1 SEHNR and CDR2 FQNEAQ (reference sequence). This CDR3 contains 18 residues. The CDR3 protein is CASILVGLAGPSYNEQFF. The CDR3 DNA is TGTGCCAGCATCCTTGTAGGACTAGCGGGACCAAGCTACAATGAGCAGTTCTTC. The variable domain in full, completed from reference TRBV7-9 and TRBJ2-1, reads DTGVSQNPRHKITKRGQNVTFRCDPISEHNRLYWYRQTLGQGPEFLTYFQNEAQLEKSRLLSDRFSAERPKGSFSTLEIQRTEQGDSAMYLCASILVGLAGPSYNEQFFGPGTRLTVL.

This clone appeared a single time. The genes are TRBV7-9 and TRBJ2-1; the D gene is possibly TRBD1 (6 bases). The CDR3 spans 13 residues. Germline values: CDR1 SEHNR, CDR2 FQNEAQ (reference sequence). V lost 5 bases and J 5 bases, leaving 10 bases between the germline ends. Here the CDR3 reads CASSPEGDNEQFF. CDR3 sequence (DNA): TGTGCCAGCAGCCCAGAGGGGGACAATGAGCAGTTCTTC.

The chain combines TRBV5-1 with TRBJ2-1; maybe TRBD1 (6 bases). This CDR3 comprises 15 residues. V shed 4 bases and J shed 10 bases, with 21 bases lying between them. The germline CDR1 and CDR2 sequences are SGHRS and YFSETQ. The CDR3 loop is CASSRGGRGGDEQFF. CDR3 sequence (DNA): TGCGCCAGCAGCCGAGGTGGCAGGGGCGGCGACGAGCAGTTCTTC.

In its sample, this clone was seen a few times. The genes are TRBV2 and TRBJ2-2; D remains unclear. Deletions cut 8 bases from V and 7 bases from J, with 8 bases between. Looked up from germline, CDR1 is SNHLY and CDR2 is FYNNEI. This CDR3 contains 11 residues. CDR3 region: CASEAFGELFF. As DNA, the CDR3 is TGTGCCAGCGAGGCTTTCGGGGAGCTGTTTTTT.

This chain connects TRBV28 to TRBJ1-1, with D maybe TRBD1 (6 bases). This CDR3 contains 15 residues. CDR1 is MDHEN and CDR2 is SYDVKM in the germline V gene. Trimming left V 1 base short and J 0 bases short, with 9 bases between. The CDR3, as DNA: TGTGCCAGCAGTTTATCCGACAGGATGAACACTGAAGCTTTCTTT. This translates into CASSLSDRMNTEAFF. Drawing the rest from reference TRBV28 and TRBJ1-1, the complete variable domain is DVKVTQSSRYLVKRTGEKVFLECVQDMDHENMFWYRQDPGLGLRLIYFSYDVKMKEKGDIPEGYSVSREKKERFSLILESASTNQTSMYLCASSLSDRMNTEAFFGQGTRLTVV.

This clone came up once. This chain joins TRBV19 and TRBJ2-7; 10 nucleotides line up with TRBD1. Germline CDR1 is LNHDA and CDR2 is SQIVND (reference sequence). Trimming at V came to 6 bases and at J to 0 bases, leaving 5 bases not matched to a gene. The CDR3 extends over 15 amino acids. In nucleotides, the CDR3 is TGTGCCAGTAGACGACAGGGGGCGGACTCCTACGAGCAGTACTTC. As protein: CASRRQGADSYEQYF.

This clone showed up just a few times. CDR3 region: CASSLGGAPNEKLFF. The DNA of the CDR3 is TGTGCCAGCAGTTTAGGAGGGGCTCCTAATGAAAAACTGTTTTTT. The chain uses TRBV28 and TRBJ1-4; D may be TRBD1 (5 bases). The CDR3 loop spans 15 amino acids. Germline-derived CDR1 and CDR2 are MDHEN and SYDVKM. Trimming left V 2 bases short and J 3 bases short, with 10 bases between.

This chain joins TRBV18 and TRBJ2-7; 7 positions match TRBD1. This CDR3 has 14 residues. Trimming removed 4 bases from V and 2 bases from J; junction bases left unmatched: 5. CDR1 KGHSH and CDR2 LQKENI come from the germline V gene. The CDR3 here is CASSQGASTYEQYF. The CDR3 DNA reads TGTGCCAGCTCACAGGGGGCGAGCACCTACGAGCAGTACTTC.

This chain connects TRBV19 to TRBJ1-5; TRBD1 agrees at 9 bases. The length of the CDR3 is 15 residues. Germline CDR1 LNHDA, CDR2 SQIVND (reference sequence). The ends lost 9 bases at V and 3 bases at J; junction bases unmatched: 9. This chain's CDR3 is CASNHRGRVNQPQHF. DNA for the CDR3: TGTGCCAGCAACCACAGGGGGCGCGTCAATCAGCCCCAGCATTTT.

The rearrangement uses TRBV28 and TRBJ1-5; no firm D call. Germline assignment: CDR1 MDHEN and CDR2 SYDVKM. Trimming pared 0 bases from V and 1 base from J, leaving 10 bases between. The CDR3 runs 16 residues. The CDR3 loop is CASSLWEGTSNQPQHF. As DNA, the CDR3 is TGTGCCAGCAGTTTATGGGAGGGTACGAGCAATCAGCCCCAGCATTTT.

In this sample, this clone turned up a few times. The chain couples TRBV5-6 to TRBJ1-2, with TRBD1 matching 10 bases. CDR3 length equals 14 residues. Losses at the gene ends were 7 bases for V and 4 bases for J; bases not matched to a gene: 7. Per germline, CDR1 SGHDT and CDR2 YYEEEE. CDR3 coding DNA: TGTGCCAGCGGAAGGACAGGGGGTCGCTATGGCTACACCTTC. This gives the protein CASGRTGGRYGYTF.

J is TRBJ1-1 and V is TRBV5-8; TRBD1 agrees at 7 bases. Trimming at V came to 3 bases and at J to 0 bases, leaving 2 bases not matched to a gene. This CDR3 contains 14 residues. From germline, CDR1 is SGHTS and CDR2 YDEGEE. The CDR3 DNA follows: TGTGCCAGCAGCTGGGGACAGATGAACACTGAAGCTTTCTTT. Its protein is CASSWGQMNTEAFF.

The chain recombines TRBV30 with TRBJ2-7, with no clear D. V was trimmed by 1 base and J by 2 bases, leaving 9 bases between them. This CDR3 comprises 13 residues. Per the germline V gene, CDR1 is GTSNPN and CDR2 is SVGIG (reference sequence). CDR3 in DNA: TGTGCCTGGAGTGCCGCGCCCCCCTACGAGCAGTACTTC. Protein sequence: CAWSAAPPYEQYF.

The chain links TRBV15 to TRBJ1-1, with TRBD1 as a possible D gene (5 bases). Germline V gene sequence: CDR1 LNHNV, CDR2 YYDKDF (reference sequence). The V end was cut by 5 bases, the J end by 5 bases, with 15 bases between. The CDR3 spans 14 residues. CDR3 loop: CATSRGTAGTEAFF. CDR3 in DNA: TGTGCCACCAGCCGAGGGACCGCGGGGACTGAAGCTTTCTTT.

This clone was seen just once. This CDR3 is CASSSNWGVGGWGYTF. The CDR3 DNA reads as TGTGCCAGCAGCTCAAACTGGGGGGTGGGGGGTTGGGGCTACACCTTC. The genes are TRBV5-4 and TRBJ1-2; weak D call: TRBD1 (5 bases). CDR1 is SGHNT, CDR2 YYREEE, per germline (reference sequence). V was shortened by 3 bases and J by 8 bases, with 23 bases between the two germline ends. This CDR3 region has 16 residues.

The chain is built from TRBV5-5 and TRBJ2-5; D is perhaps TRBD2 (5 bases). Germline V CDR1 and CDR2: SGHKS, YYEKEE (reference sequence). The V and J ends lost 4 bases and 2 bases respectively, with 15 bases between them. This CDR3 contains 15 residues. The CDR3 sequence: CASSPEVGPQETQYF. The CDR3 DNA reads as TGTGCCAGCAGCCCGGAGGTAGGGCCGCAAGAGACCCAGTACTTC. Variable domain in full (rest from reference TRBV5-5 and TRBJ2-5): DAGVTQSPTHLIKTRGQQVTLRCSPISGHKSVSWYQQVLGQGPQFIFQYYEKEERGRGNFPDRFSARQFPNYSSELNVNALLLGDSALYLCASSPEVGPQETQYFGPGTRLLVL.

The chain is built from TRBV7-3 and TRBJ2-3; 8 bases fit TRBD2. The CDR3 contains 14 residues. J was trimmed by 8 bases and V by 5 bases; bases with no gene match: 9. Germline V gene data show CDR1 as SGHTA and CDR2 as FQGTGA. CDR3 sequence: CASSPGGGSGTQYF. The CDR3 DNA reads TGTGCCAGCAGCCCCGGGGGGGGGTCTGGTACGCAGTATTTT.